This T cell receptor beta chain stems from a study of OX40 agonist ivuxolimab in advanced cancers. Study-level information: Prior anti-PD-1, anti-PD-L1 or anti-CTLA-4 therapy was allowed; roughly 40% had some.

Study-wide findings and caveats: The average count of expanded clones was higher among CD8+ T cells than among CD4+.

TCRdb's copy holds only in-frame clones and misses some; the assay was immunoSEQ multiplex PCR. The table records more than 65,000 clones, around 84% of them present only once. V was trimmed by 7 bases and J by 4 bases, leaving 11 bases between them. Germline CDR1 MNHNS, CDR2 SASEGT. CDR3 size: 13 residues. On this clone: Its antigen remains unidentified.

This TCR was recovered from an adult with an advanced solid tumor such as melanoma, head and neck, liver or kidney cancer. The chain carries TRBV6-1 and TRBJ2-1; TRBD2 might be the D (5 bases). The specimen was CD4+ or CD8+ T cells sorted from blood, collected in a trial of the OX40 agonist ivuxolimab. The DNA of the CDR3 is TGTGCCAGCACCCCCCGGGGATACAATGAGCAGTTCTTC. Protein sequence: CASTPRGYNEQFF.